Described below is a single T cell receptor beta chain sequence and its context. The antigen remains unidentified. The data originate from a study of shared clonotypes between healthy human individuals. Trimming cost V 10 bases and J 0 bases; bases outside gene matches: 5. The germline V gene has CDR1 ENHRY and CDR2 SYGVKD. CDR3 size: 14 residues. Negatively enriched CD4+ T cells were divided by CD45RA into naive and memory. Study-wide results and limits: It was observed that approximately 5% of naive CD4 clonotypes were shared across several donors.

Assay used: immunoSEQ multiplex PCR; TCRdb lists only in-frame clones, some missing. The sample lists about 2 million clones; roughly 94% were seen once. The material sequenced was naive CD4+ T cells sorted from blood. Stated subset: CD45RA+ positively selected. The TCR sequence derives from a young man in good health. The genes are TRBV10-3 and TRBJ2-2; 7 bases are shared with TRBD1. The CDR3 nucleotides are TGTGCCACGAGACAGGGTACGAACACCGGGGAGCTGTTTTTT. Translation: CATRQGTNTGELFF.